The clone carrying this T cell receptor beta chain occurred a few times. This record belongs to a study of shared clonotypes between healthy human individuals. Sequencing was performed with immunoSEQ multiplex PCR; in TCRdb, only in-frame clones are kept and a portion is missing. This table holds about 470,000 clones, 79% found once. The germline V and J ends were trimmed by 2 bases and 0 bases, with 13 bases remaining between them. The CDR3 runs to 16 residues. Germline CDR1 reads MNHNY; CDR2 reads SVGAGI (reference sequence). The origin of this receptor is a middle-aged woman in good health. Some clones in this sample may be carry-over from other donors' samples. Material for sequencing was PBMCs. The chain combines TRBV6-6 with TRBJ1-2; weak D call: TRBD1 (5 bases). CDR3 region: CASSYAQVSPNYGYTF. The CDR3 nucleotides are TGTGCCAGCAGTTACGCACAGGTTTCGCCTAACTATGGCTACACCTTC.